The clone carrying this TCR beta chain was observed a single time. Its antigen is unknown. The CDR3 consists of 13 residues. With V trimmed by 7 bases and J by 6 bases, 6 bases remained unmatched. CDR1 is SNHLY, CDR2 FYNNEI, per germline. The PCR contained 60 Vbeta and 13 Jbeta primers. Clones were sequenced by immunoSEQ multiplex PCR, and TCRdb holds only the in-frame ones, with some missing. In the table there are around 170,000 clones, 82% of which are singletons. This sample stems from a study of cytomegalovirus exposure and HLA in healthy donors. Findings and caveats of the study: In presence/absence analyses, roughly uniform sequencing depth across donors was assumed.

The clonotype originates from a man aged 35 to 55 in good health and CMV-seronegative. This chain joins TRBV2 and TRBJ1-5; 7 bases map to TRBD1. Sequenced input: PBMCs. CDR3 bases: TGTGCCAGCACCGAACAGGGGCTTCAGCCCCAGCATTTT. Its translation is CASTEQGLQPQHF.